This T cell receptor (beta chain) was identified in a study of beta chain features in type 1 diabetes. Background on the study: 107,917,701 sorted cells were examined across all samples. Study-level results: Researchers could not determine here whether HLA type influences TCRB rearrangement. Within the patient group, naive, central memory and Treg TCRB repertoires appeared more similar to each other than within healthy donors. Significant though moderate, a shortening of TCRB CDR3s appeared in all four CD4+ subsets of Type 1 diabetes patients.

Since all of the isolated RNA was reverse transcribed, expressed TCRB transcripts were what got sequenced. TCRdb keeps only in-frame clones here, not all; method: immunoSEQ multiplex PCR. The repertoire has around 710,000 clones, approximately 13% of them found once; the top ten carry 0.09% to 0.15%. Note on this clone: Its cognate antigen is unknown.

CDR1 SGHRS and CDR2 YFSETQ come from the germline V gene. The CDR3 has 15 amino acids. Trimming stripped 0 bases from V and 0 bases from J, with 7 bases between. The chain carries TRBV5-1 and TRBJ1-5; D not resolved. The sequence was collected from a man under 40 with type 1 diabetes. Sequenced sample: naive CD4+ T cells from blood. This chain's CDR3 is CASSLEPDSNQPQHF. CDR3 DNA sequence: TGCGCCAGCAGCTTGGAGCCAGATAGCAATCAGCCCCAGCATTTT.